This T cell receptor (beta chain) emerged from a study of T cell repertoires in cytomegalovirus infection. Study context: CMV infection plus the matching HLA type was flagged by public TCR beta signatures. Findings and caveats of the study: Accumulated public TCR beta family frequency recognized individuals carrying CMV together with the relevant HLA. CMV-specific HLA-C-restricted TCR beta clonotypes dominated the ex vivo response.

TCRdb reanalysed the reads using MiXCR and keeps one entry per CDR3 protein. Altogether about 230,000 distinct CDR3 sequences are present, roughly 22% being singletons, with the ten largest covering about 20%. This clonotype occurred many times. Its specificity is unknown. This TCR derives from a human donor in good health (CMV status not recorded). Some clones in this sample may be carry-over from other donors' samples. Sequencing was carried out using CD8+ T cells from PBMCs.

CDR3 nucleotides: TGTGCCAGCAGCTTAAAGGCGGGCTATGGCTACACCTTC. This translates into CASSLKAGYGYTF. The chain is built from TRBV7-2 and TRBJ1-2, with D unresolved. Germline V CDR1 and CDR2: SGHTA, FQGNSA. V lost 2 bases to trimming and J lost 4 bases, with 8 bases between them. This CDR3 contains 13 residues.